The clone carrying this T cell receptor (beta chain) was counted a few times. Its antigen is still unknown. Quantitative 5'-RACE with molecular barcodes produced the TCR beta libraries. One entry per CDR3 protein, called by TCRdb with MiXCR from the 5' RACE reads. The sample records some 800,000 distinct CDR3 sequences, approximately 10% being singletons. This sample is part of a study of CD8 T cells in ankylosing spondylitis. Broader study findings: Blood of patients with ankylosing spondylitis appeared to be characterized by a TCR beta motif of several highly homologous variants. Earlier authors reported some of these motif variants in reactive arthritis synovial fluid and blood. Disease-linked clones were found to be CD8+ and relatively rare in peripheral blood. Matched ankylosing spondylitis synovial fluid reportedly contained a significantly enriched population of disease-linked clones.

Sequencing input: blood, either unsorted or a sorted T cell fraction (not recorded which). The source is a male donor with ankylosing spondylitis.

DNA for the CDR3: TGTGCCATGGCGACAGGAGGGACCTACGAGCAGTACTTC. Protein sequence: CAMATGGTYEQYF. The chain links TRBV10-3 to TRBJ2-7; TRBD1 or TRBD2 may be the D gene (6 bases each). Trimming cost V 9 bases and J 2 bases, with 14 bases left between them. In germline, CDR1 is ENHRY, CDR2 SYGVKD. The CDR3 is made up of 13 amino acids.